The 7 T cell receptor beta chains below were found in one sample sequenced in a study of blood T cell repertoires in COVID-19. Assay used: immunoSEQ multiplex PCR; TCRdb lists only in-frame clones, some missing. This table holds some 220,000 clones, 65% to 90% found once. Source material: peripheral blood. All receptors derive from a woman in her 70s with COVID-19, enrolled during active disease.

CDR3 residues: CASSSRGRTIATNEKLFF. The CDR3 bases are TGTGCCAGCAGTTCTAGGGGCAGGACTATAGCAACTAATGAAAAACTGTTTTTT. The gene calls are TRBV27 and TRBJ1-4; perhaps TRBD1 as D (5 bases). This CDR3 region has 18 residues. V was clipped by 4 bases and J by 0 bases, with 18 bases between them. From germline, CDR1 is MNHEY and CDR2 SMNVEV (reference sequence).

This clone was seen only once. The chain is built from TRBV7-6 and TRBJ1-3; D is ambiguous. In germline, CDR1 is SGHVS, CDR2 FNYEAQ. V gave up 5 bases and J gave up 0 bases, with 14 bases separating them. There are 16 residues in the CDR3. The DNA for the CDR3 is TGTGCCAGCAGCGGTAGGACTGAAGTCTCTGGAAACACCATATATTTT. The encoded protein is CASSGRTEVSGNTIYF.

As DNA, the CDR3 is TGTGCCAGCAGCTTTCGCAAGAATTATCACTCAGATACGCAGTATTTT. Translation: CASSFRKNYHSDTQYF. The chain couples TRBV7-8 to TRBJ2-3; D is unresolved. CDR1 is SGHVS, CDR2 FQNEAQ, per germline. V was cut by 3 bases and J by 4 bases, with 17 bases left in between. The CDR3 totals 16 residues.

The chain uses TRBV4-3 and TRBJ1-5; unclear D gene. This CDR3 region has 16 residues. Germline CDR1 is LGHNA and CDR2 is YSLEER. Between the trimmed V and J ends, which lost 0 bases and 2 bases, there was a span of 11 bases. In nucleotides, the CDR3 is TGCGCCAGCAGCCAAGAAGCGACGGGAGGCAATCAGCCCCAGCATTTT. It yields the protein CASSQEATGGNQPQHF.

This sequence joins TRBV27 and TRBJ2-3, with a weak D call TRBD1 (6 bases). This CDR3 is 14 amino acids long. V lost 3 bases and J lost 2, with 9 bases in between. Germline V gives CDR1 MNHEY, CDR2 SMNVEV (reference sequence). CDR3 nucleotides: TGTGCCAGCAGTTTCCAGGGGAACACAGATACGCAGTATTTT. It specifies CASSFQGNTDTQYF.

V and J are TRBV30 and TRBJ1-1; 9 bases align to TRBD1. The germline CDR1 and CDR2 sequences are GTSNPN and SVGIG (reference sequence). CDR3 length: 13 residues. Trimming at V came to 2 bases and at J to 5 bases, leaving 3 bases not matched to a gene. In DNA, the CDR3 is TGTGCCTGGAGTCGACAGGGGGGAACTGAAGCTTTCTTT. This sequence encodes CAWSRQGGTEAFF.

The V and J genes are TRBV11-3 and TRBJ2-2; TRBD1 might be the D (6 bases). The germline CDR1 and CDR2 sequences are SGHNT and YENEEA. The CDR3 length is 12 residues. Trimming took 4 bases from V and 6 from J, leaving 6 bases between them. This CDR3 is CASSWGPGELFF. DNA of the CDR3: TGTGCCAGCAGCTGGGGGCCCGGGGAGCTGTTTTTT.